This T cell receptor (beta chain) came from a study of shared clonotypes between healthy human individuals. Repertoires were generated with immunoSEQ multiplex PCR, while TCRdb's copy carries only in-frame clones and drops some. The sample shows 950,000 to 1,200,000 clones, roughly 80% of them seen only once. Worth noting for this clone: Its antigen is currently unknown.

The study's findings and limits: Sorted-subset sequencing, rarefaction showed, was incomplete despite large depth. Naive subsets typically showed greater estimated richness than memory subsets.

CD4+ cells yielded CD45RA+ naive and CD45RA-negative memory subsets. Sequencing input: memory CD4+ T cells from PBMCs. Subset defined: CD45RA-negative fraction. This clonotype was sampled from a young man in good health. Some clones in this sample may be carry-over from other donors' samples.

In DNA, the CDR3 is TGTGCCAGCAGTTTACGGGGGACAGGGGTACTAAACACCGGGGAGCTGTTTTTT. Protein: CASSLRGTGVLNTGELFF. The rearrangement links TRBV28 to TRBJ2-2, with TRBD1 matching over 10 bases. Per the germline V gene, CDR1 is MDHEN and CDR2 is SYDVKM. The J segment lost 2 bases and the V segment lost 2 bases, leaving 8 bases of the junction unmatched. There are 18 residues in the CDR3.